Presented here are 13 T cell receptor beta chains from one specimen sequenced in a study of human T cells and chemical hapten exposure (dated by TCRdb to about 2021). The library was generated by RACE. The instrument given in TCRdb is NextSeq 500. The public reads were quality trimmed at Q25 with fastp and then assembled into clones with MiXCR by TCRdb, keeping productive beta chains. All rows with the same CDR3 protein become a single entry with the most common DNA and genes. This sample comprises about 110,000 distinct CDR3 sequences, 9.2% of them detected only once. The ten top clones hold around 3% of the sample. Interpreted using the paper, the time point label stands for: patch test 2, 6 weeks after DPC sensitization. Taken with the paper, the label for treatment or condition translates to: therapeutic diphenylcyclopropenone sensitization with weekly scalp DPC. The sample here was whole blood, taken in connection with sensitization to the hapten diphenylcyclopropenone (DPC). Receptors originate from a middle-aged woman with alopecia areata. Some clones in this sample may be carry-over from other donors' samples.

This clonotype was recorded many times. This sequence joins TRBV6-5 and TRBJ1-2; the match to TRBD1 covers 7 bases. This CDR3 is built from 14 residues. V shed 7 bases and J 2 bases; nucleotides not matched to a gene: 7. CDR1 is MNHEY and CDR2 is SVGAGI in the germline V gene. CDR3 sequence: CASKRGTANYGYTF. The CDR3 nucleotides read TGTGCCAGCAAACGGGGGACAGCGAACTATGGCTACACCTTC.

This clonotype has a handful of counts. CDR3 sequence: CASSYMGDEQYF. CDR3 DNA: TGTGCCAGCAGCTACATGGGGGACGAGCAGTACTTC. The V and J genes are TRBV7-9 and TRBJ2-7; tentatively, D is TRBD1 or TRBD2 (5 bases each). V dropped 4 bases and J dropped 5 bases, with 9 bases sitting between them. CDR1 SEHNR and CDR2 FQNEAQ come from the germline V gene (reference sequence). The CDR3 has 12 amino acids.

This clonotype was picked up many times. CDR3: CASSWAPGGSYEQYF. The CDR3 nucleotides read TGCGCCAGCAGCTGGGCCCCCGGGGGATCCTACGAGCAGTACTTC. V usage is TRBV5-1 and J usage is TRBJ2-7; D may be TRBD2 (6 bases). CDR3 length: 15 residues. The V end was cut by 3 bases, the J end by 1 base, with 14 bases between. Germline lookup yields CDR1 SGHRS and CDR2 YFSETQ.

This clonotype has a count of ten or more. DNA for the CDR3: TGTGCCAGCAGCCCCGGACAGTCAAGCACAGATACGCAGTATTTT. Its translation is CASSPGQSSTDTQYF. The genes are TRBV7-3 and TRBJ2-3; possibly TRBD1 for D (6 bases). V was shortened by 5 bases and J by 0 bases, with 12 bases between the two germline ends. From germline, CDR1 is SGHTA and CDR2 FQGTGA. CDR3 size: 15 residues.

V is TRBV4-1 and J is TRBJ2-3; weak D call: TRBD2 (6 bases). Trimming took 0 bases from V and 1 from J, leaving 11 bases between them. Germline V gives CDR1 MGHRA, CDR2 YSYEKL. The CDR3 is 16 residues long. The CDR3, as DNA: TGCGCCAGCAGCCAAGATTTGGGCGGGGGCACAGATACGCAGTATTTT. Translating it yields CASSQDLGGGTDTQYF.

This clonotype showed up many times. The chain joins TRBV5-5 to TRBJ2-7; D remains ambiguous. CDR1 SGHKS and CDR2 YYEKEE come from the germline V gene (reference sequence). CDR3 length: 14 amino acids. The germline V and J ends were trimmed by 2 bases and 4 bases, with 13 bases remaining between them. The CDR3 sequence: CASSFIGNRYEQYF. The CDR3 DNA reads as TGTGCCAGCAGCTTTATAGGGAACCGGTACGAGCAGTACTTC.

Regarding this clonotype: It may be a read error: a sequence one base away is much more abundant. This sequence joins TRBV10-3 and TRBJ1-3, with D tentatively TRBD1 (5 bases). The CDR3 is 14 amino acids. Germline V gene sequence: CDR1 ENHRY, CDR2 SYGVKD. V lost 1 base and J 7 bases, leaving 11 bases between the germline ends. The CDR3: CAISEFPGTNTIYF. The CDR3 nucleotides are TGTGCCATCAGTGAGTTTCCGGGGACTAACACCATATATTTT.

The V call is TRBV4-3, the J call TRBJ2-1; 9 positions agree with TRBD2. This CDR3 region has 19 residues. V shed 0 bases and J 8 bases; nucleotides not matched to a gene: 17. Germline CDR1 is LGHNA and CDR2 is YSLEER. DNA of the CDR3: TGCGCCAGCAGCCAAGAAAGCCTAGCGGGGAAGGTTCGGCGTGATGAGCAGTTCTTC. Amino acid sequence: CASSQESLAGKVRRDEQFF.

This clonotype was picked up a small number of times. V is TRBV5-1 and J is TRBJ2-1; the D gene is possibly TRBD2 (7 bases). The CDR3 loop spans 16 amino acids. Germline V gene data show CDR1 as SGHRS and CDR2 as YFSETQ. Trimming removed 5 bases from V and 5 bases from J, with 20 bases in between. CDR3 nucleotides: TGCGCCAGCAGTTCGCAAGGGGGGGCGCTAAACAATGAGCAGTTCTTC. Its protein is CASSSQGGALNNEQFF.

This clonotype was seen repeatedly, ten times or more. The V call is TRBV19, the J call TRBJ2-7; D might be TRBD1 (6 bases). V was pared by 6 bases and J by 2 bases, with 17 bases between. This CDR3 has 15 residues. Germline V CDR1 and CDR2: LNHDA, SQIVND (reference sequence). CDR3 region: CASRLRAGAPYEQYF. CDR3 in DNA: TGTGCCAGTAGACTCAGGGCAGGGGCGCCCTACGAGCAGTACTTC.

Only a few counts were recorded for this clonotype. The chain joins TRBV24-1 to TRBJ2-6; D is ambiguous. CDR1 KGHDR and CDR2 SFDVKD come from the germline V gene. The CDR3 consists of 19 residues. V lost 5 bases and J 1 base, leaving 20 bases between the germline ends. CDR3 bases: TGTGCCACCAGTGGCCCTTACTCAGGTTCCCCATCTGGGGCCAACGTCCTGACTTTC. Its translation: CATSGPYSGSPSGANVLTF.

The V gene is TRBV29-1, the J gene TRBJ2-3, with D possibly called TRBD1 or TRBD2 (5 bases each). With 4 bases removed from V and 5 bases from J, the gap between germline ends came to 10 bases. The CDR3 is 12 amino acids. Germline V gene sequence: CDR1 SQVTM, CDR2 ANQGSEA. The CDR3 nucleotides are TGCAGCGTTGTAAGGGGACGAGATACGCAGTATTTT. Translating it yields CSVVRGRDTQYF.

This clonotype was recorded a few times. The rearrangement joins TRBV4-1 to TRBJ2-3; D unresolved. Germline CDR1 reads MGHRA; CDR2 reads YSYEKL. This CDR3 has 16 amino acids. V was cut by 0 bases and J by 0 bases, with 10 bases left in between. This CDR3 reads CASSQDPLPSTDTQYF. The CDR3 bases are TGCGCCAGCAGCCAAGATCCCCTTCCTAGCACAGATACGCAGTATTTT.